The 21 T cell receptor beta chains listed next were all sequenced from one sample in a study of shared clonotypes between healthy human individuals. Generated by immunoSEQ multiplex PCR, the TCRdb table keeps only in-frame clones and is missing some. The sample shows roughly 640,000 clones, under 80% of them seen only once. The specimen sequenced was memory CD4+ T cells sorted from blood. The subset here: CD45RA-negative fraction. The receptors come from a young woman in good health.

This clone came up a few times. J is TRBJ2-1 and V is TRBV5-5; TRBD1 is a possible D gene (7 bases). The CDR3 length is 15 residues. Germline CDR1 SGHKS, CDR2 YYEKEE (reference sequence). With 4 bases removed from V and 7 bases from J, the gap between germline ends came to 18 bases. CDR3 sequence (DNA): TGTGCCAGCAGCATTGACGGACAGGCGGGGAATGAGCAGTTCTTC. It codes for CASSIDGQAGNEQFF.

CDR3 amino acids: CASSALEPTDTQYF. CDR3 DNA: TGCGCCAGCAGCGCACTAGAACCCACAGATACGCAGTATTTT. The chain couples TRBV5-1 to TRBJ2-3; maybe TRBD2 (5 bases). Trimming took off 4 bases at V and 2 bases at J, with 11 bases between the two ends. CDR3 length: 14 amino acids. CDR1 is SGHRS, CDR2 YFSETQ, per germline. Full variable domain (missing parts from reference TRBV5-1 and TRBJ2-3): KAGVTQTPRYLIKTRGQQVTLSCSPISGHRSVSWYQQTPGQGLQFLFEYFSETQRNKGNFPGRFSGRQFSNSRSEMNVSTLELGDSALYLCASSALEPTDTQYFGPGTRLTVL.

V and J are TRBV5-6 and TRBJ2-6; D may be TRBD2 (5 bases). Trimming cost V 5 bases and J 0 bases, with 6 bases left between them. The CDR3 runs to 14 residues. CDR1 is SGHDT, CDR2 YYEEEE, per germline. This CDR3 is CASRDFSGANVLTF. The CDR3 DNA reads TGTGCCAGCAGGGACTTCTCTGGGGCCAACGTCCTGACTTTC.

CDR3 sequence reads: CASSPLAGRGTEQFF. In nucleotides, the CDR3 is TGTGCCAGCAGTCCTTTAGCGGGGAGGGGCACTGAGCAGTTCTTC. This chain uses TRBV28 with TRBJ2-1, with 8 positions matching TRBD2. The CDR3 totals 15 residues. J gave up 9 bases and V 5 bases, and 12 bases lay outside the gene matches. Per germline, CDR1 MDHEN and CDR2 SYDVKM. The complete variable domain, with remaining parts taken from reference TRBV28 and TRBJ2-1, reads DVKVTQSSRYLVKRTGEKVFLECVQDMDHENMFWYRQDPGLGLRLIYFSYDVKMKEKGDIPEGYSVSREKKERFSLILESASTNQTSMYLCASSPLAGRGTEQFFGPGTRLTVL.

The genes are TRBV18 and TRBJ1-3; D call uncertain. Germline values: CDR1 KGHSH, CDR2 LQKENI. Trimming left V 0 bases short and J 6 bases short, with 9 bases between. CDR3 length equals 14 residues. The CDR3 DNA is TGTGCCAGCTCACCACCGTTCCCAGTAAACACCATATATTTT. It specifies CASSPPFPVNTIYF.

The rearrangement joins TRBV15 to TRBJ2-1; the D gene is possibly TRBD2 (5 bases). Germline V gene lookup returns CDR1 LNHNV and CDR2 YYDKDF (reference sequence). The germline V and J ends were trimmed by 4 bases and 7 bases, with 23 bases remaining between them. This CDR3 has 17 residues. In nucleotides, the CDR3 is TGTGCCACCAGCACAAACCTTCAGACTCGGGGTTGGAATGAGCAGTTCTTC. This codes for CATSTNLQTRGWNEQFF.

The chain carries TRBV10-1 and TRBJ2-7; no firm D call. This CDR3 spans 12 amino acids. Trimming stripped 2 bases from V and 6 bases from J, with 8 bases between. Per the germline V gene, CDR1 is WNHNN and CDR2 is SYGVQD (reference sequence). The CDR3 loop reads CASSEGEGEQYF. The DNA of the CDR3 is TGCGCCAGCAGTGAGGGGGAAGGCGAGCAGTACTTC.

The chain recombines TRBV9 with TRBJ1-2; D might be TRBD1 (5 bases). Deletions cut 0 bases from V and 8 bases from J, with 11 bases between. This CDR3 spans 13 amino acids. Germline CDR1 and CDR2: SGDLS and YYNGEE. The CDR3 protein is CASSVEQALGYTF. DNA of the CDR3: TGTGCCAGCAGCGTAGAACAGGCCCTAGGCTACACCTTC.

The J gene is TRBJ1-5, the V gene TRBV11-2; TRBD1 matches 9 bases. The V and J ends lost 11 bases and 6 bases, in that order; junction bases with no gene match: 17. The length of the CDR3 is 16 residues. From germline, CDR1 is SGHAT and CDR2 FQNNGV. CDR3 nucleotide sequence: TGTGCCTGGAAAACAGGGGGCGCGAAGGGGGGTCAGCCCCAGCATTTT. It encodes CAWKTGGAKGGQPQHF.

The CDR3 nucleotides are TGTGCCAGCAGTCTCGTGGGGACTAGCGGGGGACGGGAGACCCAGTACTTC. Its protein product is CASSLVGTSGGRETQYF. The chain employs TRBV7-2 and TRBJ2-5; 14 nucleotides agree with TRBD2. The length of the CDR3 is 17 residues. Trimming removed 6 bases from V and 5 bases from J; junction bases left unmatched: 11. CDR1 and CDR2 (germline): SGHTA, FQGNSA.

The genes are TRBV2 and TRBJ2-3; 13 bases map to TRBD2. The CDR3 covers 18 residues. Germline trimming cut 6 bases from V and 4 bases from J; bases unmatched to any gene: 13. Germline V gives CDR1 SNHLY, CDR2 FYNNEI. The CDR3 DNA follows: TGTGCCAGCAGGGGACTAGCGGGACTCTCCCCGGGGGCAGATACGCAGTATTTT. Protein: CASRGLAGLSPGADTQYF.

V and J are TRBV2 and TRBJ2-1, with 12 positions matching TRBD1. The junction had 2 bases not matched to a gene; V was cut back by 6 bases and J by 8 bases. Looked up from germline, CDR1 is SNHLY and CDR2 is FYNNEI. CDR3 length equals 13 residues. CDR3 in amino acids: CASRGQGADEQFF. In DNA form, the CDR3 reads TGTGCCAGCAGGGGACAGGGGGCCGATGAGCAGTTCTTC.

The chain is built from TRBV28 and TRBJ1-1; possibly TRBD1 for D (5 bases). V lost 7 bases, J lost 0 bases, and 12 bases lay in between. CDR1 and CDR2 from the germline V gene are MDHEN and SYDVKM. There are 14 residues in the CDR3. In DNA form, the CDR3 reads TGTGCCAGCACCTGGGGGATCATGAACACTGAAGCTTTCTTT. Its protein product is CASTWGIMNTEAFF.

The chain couples TRBV6-5 to TRBJ2-1, with D possibly matching TRBD2 (6 bases). The CDR3 extends over 14 amino acids. V was cut by 6 bases and J by 5 bases, with 14 bases left in between. Germline values: CDR1 MNHEY, CDR2 SVGAGI. The CDR3 sequence is CASSRDWEHNEQFF. The CDR3 DNA is TGTGCCAGCAGCCGGGACTGGGAACACAATGAGCAGTTCTTC.

This clone was seen a few times. The V gene is TRBV4-2, the J gene TRBJ2-7; a weak D match, TRBD1 (6 bases). V was shortened by 2 bases and J by 6 bases, with 14 bases between the two germline ends. The CDR3 loop spans 14 amino acids. CDR1 LGHNA and CDR2 YNFKEQ come from the germline V gene. This CDR3 reads CASSQRTATLEQYF. For the CDR3, the DNA is TGTGCCAGCAGCCAACGGACAGCCACGCTCGAGCAGTACTTC.

The chain uses TRBV29-1 and TRBJ1-1; weak D call: TRBD1 (5 bases). The CDR3 has 13 residues. Germline lookup yields CDR1 SQVTM and CDR2 ANQGSEA. Trimming removed 5 bases from V and 4 bases from J, with 14 bases in between. The CDR3 DNA reads TGCAGCGTTACGGGACCCCCGGGCACTGAAGCTTTCTTT. It encodes CSVTGPPGTEAFF. The full variable domain, with the rest looked up from reference TRBV29-1 and TRBJ1-1, is SAVISQKPSRDICQRGTSLTIQCQVDSQVTMMFWYRQQPGQSLTLIATANQGSEATYESGFVIDKFPISRPNLTFSTLTVSNMSPEDSSIYLCSVTGPPGTEAFFGQGTRLTVV.

The gene calls are TRBV5-4 and TRBJ2-3, with D perhaps matching TRBD1 or TRBD2 (5 bases each). This CDR3 has 14 residues. Trimming removed 1 base from V and 5 bases from J, with 11 bases in between. Germline assignment: CDR1 SGHNT and CDR2 YYREEE (reference sequence). The DNA for the CDR3 is TGTGCCAGCAGCTTGTGGGGGTCTGGAGATACGCAGTATTTT. This translates into CASSLWGSGDTQYF. The variable domain in full, with the rest retrieved from reference TRBV5-4 and TRBJ2-3, is ETGVTQSPTHLIKTRGQQVTLRCSSQSGHNTVSWYQQALGQGPQFIFQYYREEENGRGNFPPRFSGLQFPNYSSELNVNALELDDSALYLCASSLWGSGDTQYFGPGTRLTVL.

The chain's CDR3 is CASRPGNSGNTIYF. The CDR3 DNA reads as TGTGCCAGCAGGCCGGGAAACTCTGGAAACACCATATATTTT. The chain joins TRBV28 to TRBJ1-3; D is undetermined. The germline V and J ends were trimmed by 6 bases and 0 bases, with 9 bases remaining between them. The CDR3 extends over 14 amino acids. Germline CDR1 and CDR2: MDHEN and SYDVKM.

The chain combines TRBV20-1 with TRBJ1-6; possibly TRBD1 for D (6 bases). Trimming took 6 bases from V and 9 from J, leaving 6 bases between them. The length of the CDR3 is 10 residues. Germline loops: CDR1 DFQATT, CDR2 SNEGSKA (reference sequence). In DNA, the CDR3 is TGCAGTGCGGGGGCTTCACCCCTCCACTTT. The encoded protein is CSAGASPLHF.

In regard to this clone: Other nucleotide sequences in the sample specify the same CDR3. The chain has TRBV28 and TRBJ1-2, with D maybe TRBD1 (6 bases). CDR1 and CDR2 from the germline V gene are MDHEN and SYDVKM. Trimming stripped 3 bases from V and 2 bases from J, with 10 bases between. This CDR3 is 14 amino acids long. The DNA of the CDR3 is TGTGCCAGCAGTTTGCAGACAGGCAACTATGGCTACACCTTC. Its protein product is CASSLQTGNYGYTF.

The chain joins TRBV5-1 to TRBJ2-7; 7 bases are shared with TRBD1. This CDR3 is built from 14 residues. The V gene's germline CDR1 is SGHRS and CDR2 YFSETQ. V gave up 3 bases and J gave up 7 bases; unmatched junction bases: 10. The CDR3 region is CASSSGTEGIEQYF. DNA for the CDR3: TGCGCCAGCAGCTCAGGGACAGAGGGGATTGAGCAGTACTTC.